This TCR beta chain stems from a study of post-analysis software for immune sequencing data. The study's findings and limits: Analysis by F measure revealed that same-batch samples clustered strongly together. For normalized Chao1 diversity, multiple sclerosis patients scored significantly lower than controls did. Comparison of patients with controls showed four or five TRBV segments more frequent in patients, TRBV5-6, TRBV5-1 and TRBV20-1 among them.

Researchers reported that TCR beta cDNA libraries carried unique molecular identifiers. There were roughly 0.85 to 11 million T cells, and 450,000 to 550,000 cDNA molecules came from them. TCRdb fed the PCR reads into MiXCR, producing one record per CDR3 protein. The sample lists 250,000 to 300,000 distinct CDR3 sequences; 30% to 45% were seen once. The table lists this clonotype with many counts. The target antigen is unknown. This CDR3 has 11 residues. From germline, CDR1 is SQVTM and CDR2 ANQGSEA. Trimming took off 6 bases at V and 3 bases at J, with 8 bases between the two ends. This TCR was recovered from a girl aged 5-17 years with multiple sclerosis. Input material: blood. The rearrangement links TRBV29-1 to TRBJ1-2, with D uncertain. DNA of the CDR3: TGCAGCGTGCCCCGGGACTATGGCTACACCTTC. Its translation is CSVPRDYGYTF.